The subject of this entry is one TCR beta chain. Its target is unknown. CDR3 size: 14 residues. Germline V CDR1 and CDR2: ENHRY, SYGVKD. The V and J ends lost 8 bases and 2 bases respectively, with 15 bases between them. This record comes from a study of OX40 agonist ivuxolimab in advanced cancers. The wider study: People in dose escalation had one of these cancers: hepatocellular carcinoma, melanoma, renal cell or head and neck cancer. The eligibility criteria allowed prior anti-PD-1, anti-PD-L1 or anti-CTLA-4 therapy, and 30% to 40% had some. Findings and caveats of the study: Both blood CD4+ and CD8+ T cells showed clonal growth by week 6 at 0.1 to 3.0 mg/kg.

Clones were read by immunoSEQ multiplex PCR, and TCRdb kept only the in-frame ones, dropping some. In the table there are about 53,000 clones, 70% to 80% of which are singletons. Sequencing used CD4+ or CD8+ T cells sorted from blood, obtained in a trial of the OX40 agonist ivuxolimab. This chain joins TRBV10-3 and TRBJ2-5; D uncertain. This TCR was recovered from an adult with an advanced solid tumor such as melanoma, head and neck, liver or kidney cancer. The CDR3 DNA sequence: TGTGCCATCGGATTACCCGGCCTTCAAGAGACCCAGTACTTC. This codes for CAIGLPGLQETQYF.